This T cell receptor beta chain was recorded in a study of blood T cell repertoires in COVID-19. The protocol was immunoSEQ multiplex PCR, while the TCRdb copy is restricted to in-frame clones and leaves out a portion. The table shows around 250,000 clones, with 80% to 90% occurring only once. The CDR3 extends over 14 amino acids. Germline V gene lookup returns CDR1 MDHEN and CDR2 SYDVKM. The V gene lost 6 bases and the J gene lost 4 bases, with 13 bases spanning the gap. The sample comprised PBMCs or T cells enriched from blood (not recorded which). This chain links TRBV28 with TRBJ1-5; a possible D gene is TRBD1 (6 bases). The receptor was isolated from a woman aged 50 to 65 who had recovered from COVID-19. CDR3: CASSYPGVNQPQHF. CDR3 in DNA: TGTGCCAGCAGCTATCCAGGGGTGAATCAGCCCCAGCATTTT.